Listed here are 19 T cell receptor beta chains from one sample, sequenced in a study of T cell responses to AZD1222 COVID-19 vaccine. Data came from immunoSEQ multiplex PCR; TCRdb stores just in-frame clones and leaves some out. Of some 120,000 clones listed, 70% to 90% are singletons. The sequences come from peripheral blood, collected on day 0 of AZD1222 vaccination. These receptors came from an adult in good health.

The chain combines TRBV6-5 with TRBJ1-2; no definite D call. There are 11 residues in the CDR3. V lost 5 bases to trimming and J lost 3 bases, with 4 bases between them. Germline V gives CDR1 MNHEY, CDR2 SVGAGI. CDR3 region: CASSQHYGYTF. CDR3 sequence (DNA): TGTGCCAGCAGTCAGCACTATGGCTACACCTTC.

This sequence joins TRBV5-1 and TRBJ2-2; D unclear. Per the germline V gene, CDR1 is SGHRS and CDR2 is YFSETQ. The germline V and J ends were trimmed by 2 bases and 4 bases, with 0 bases remaining between them. The CDR3 spans 11 residues. This chain's CDR3 is CASSFTGELFF. DNA for the CDR3: TGCGCCAGCAGCTTCACCGGGGAGCTGTTTTTT.

The rearrangement joins TRBV4-1 to TRBJ1-2; D remains ambiguous. Trimming pared 8 bases from V and 7 bases from J, leaving 20 bases between. There are 14 residues in the CDR3. Germline V CDR1 and CDR2: MGHRA, YSYEKL. In nucleotides, the CDR3 is TGCGCCAGCTCCTTCGGAAGGGATCTCGGTGGCTACACCTTC. It is translated as CASSFGRDLGGYTF.

The chain recombines TRBV14 with TRBJ2-6, with D unclear. V was shortened by 7 bases and J by 1 base, with 23 bases between the two germline ends. CDR3 length: 19 amino acids. Germline V CDR1 and CDR2: SGHDN, FVKESK. In DNA form, the CDR3 reads TGTGCCAGCACCCTAGGAGCAGTGGGATGGGCATCTGGGGCCAACGTCCTGACTTTC. Translation gives CASTLGAVGWASGANVLTF.

CDR3 nucleotides: TGTGCCAGTAGTATAGAGTGGGAGGGCTCCTACAATGAGCAGTTCTTC. This sequence encodes CASSIEWEGSYNEQFF. The chain carries TRBV19 and TRBJ2-1; the match to TRBD2 covers 7 bases. The germline V gene encodes CDR1 LNHDA and CDR2 SQIVND (reference sequence). J gave up 0 bases and V 0 bases, and 2 bases lay outside the gene matches. This CDR3 spans 16 amino acids.

For this clone: One junction end disagrees with the germline gene, perhaps due to a read error. The chain joins TRBV7-2 to TRBJ2-2; no reliable D call. Per the germline V gene, CDR1 is SGHTA and CDR2 is FQGNSA. The CDR3 consists of 11 residues. The CDR3 DNA is TGTGCCAGCGGCTTCCCCGGGGAGCTGTTTTTT. This translates into CASGFPGELFF. Full variable domain (missing parts from reference TRBV7-2 and TRBJ2-2): GAGVSQSPSNKVTEKGKDVELRCDPISGHTALYWYRQSLGQGLEFLIYFQGNSAPDKSGLPSDRFSAERTGGSVSTLTIQRTQQEDSAVYLCASGFPGELFFGEGSRLTVL.

In its sample, this clone was seen once. The CDR3 reads CASSGQLYNSPLHF. In nucleotides, the CDR3 is TGTGCCAGCAGTGGGCAGCTATATAATTCACCCCTCCACTTT. The rearrangement joins TRBV2 to TRBJ1-6; no definite D call. The germline CDR1 and CDR2 sequences are SNHLY and FYNNEI. The CDR3 has 14 residues. The V end was cut by 4 bases, the J end by 4 bases, with 8 bases between.

The chain combines TRBV9 with TRBJ2-1, with 8 bases aligning to TRBD1. This CDR3 is 14 amino acids long. The V gene's germline CDR1 is SGDLS and CDR2 YYNGEE. V dropped 0 bases and J dropped 7; count of bases not matched to a gene: 3. The CDR3, as DNA: TGTGCCAGCAGCGTAGGGGACAGGTTGAATGAGCAGTTCTTC. Its protein is CASSVGDRLNEQFF.

The chain employs TRBV18 and TRBJ2-1; 8 bases are shared with TRBD2. The CDR3 is 15 amino acids. J was trimmed by 3 bases and V by 2 bases; bases with no gene match: 3. Germline V lookup: CDR1 KGHSH, CDR2 LQKENI. As DNA, the CDR3 is TGTGCCAGCTCACCAGGTAGCGGGGACTACAATGAGCAGTTCTTC. The encoded protein is CASSPGSGDYNEQFF.

This clone showed up just once. The V gene is TRBV29-1, the J gene TRBJ1-2; D call uncertain. Deletions cut 4 bases from V and 0 bases from J, with 6 bases between. The CDR3 extends over 12 amino acids. Germline values: CDR1 SQVTM, CDR2 ANQGSEA. CDR3 sequence (DNA): TGCAGCGTTGGGAGAACTAACTATGGCTACACCTTC. This translates into CSVGRTNYGYTF.

The chain is built from TRBV6-1 and TRBJ1-1, with a tentative D call TRBD1 (6 bases). Germline-derived CDR1 and CDR2 are MNHNS and SASEGT. The CDR3 length is 14 residues. With 3 bases removed from V and 2 bases from J, the gap between germline ends came to 10 bases. In DNA, the CDR3 is TGTGCCAGCAGTGATCAACAGGGAAACACTGAAGCTTTCTTT. It is translated as CASSDQQGNTEAFF.

The chain recombines TRBV5-1 with TRBJ2-7; 7 bases match TRBD2. Germline CDR1 is SGHRS and CDR2 is YFSETQ. The V and J ends lost 0 bases and 1 base, in that order; junction bases with no gene match: 7. The CDR3 is 16 amino acids. CDR3 residues: CASSLGSGLSSYEQYF. The CDR3 DNA is TGCGCCAGCAGCTTGGGTTCGGGACTAAGTTCCTACGAGCAGTACTTC.

V gene TRBV5-1 combines with J gene TRBJ1-6; D not resolved. Trimming stripped 5 bases from V and 0 bases from J, with 9 bases between. The germline V gene has CDR1 SGHRS and CDR2 YFSETQ. This CDR3 has 15 residues. The CDR3 protein is CASRRDYSYNSPLHF. CDR3 DNA: TGCGCCAGCAGACGGGATTACTCCTATAATTCACCCCTCCACTTT.

This clone was recorded once. The chain recombines TRBV15 with TRBJ1-5, with 7 bases matching TRBD1. The CDR3 runs to 14 residues. In germline, CDR1 is LNHNV, CDR2 YYDKDF (reference sequence). V shed 5 bases, J shed 4 bases, and the junction held 5 bases outside the gene matches. CDR3 nucleotides: TGTGCCACCAGCTTCCAGGGGGGGAATCAGCCCCAGCATTTT. It translates to CATSFQGGNQPQHF.

The rearrangement uses TRBV3-1 (or the pseudogene TRBV3-2) and TRBJ2-5; unclear D gene. The V and J ends lost 7 bases and 2 bases respectively, with 17 bases between them. Germline values: CDR1 LGHDT, CDR2 YNNKEL (reference sequence). There are 15 residues in the CDR3. The CDR3, as DNA: TGTGCCAGCATCGCGGACGGAAATCGGCAAGAGACCCAGTACTTC. Translated: CASIADGNRQETQYF.

The rearrangement links TRBV18 to TRBJ2-1, with 8 bases aligning to TRBD1. V was clipped by 3 bases and J by 8 bases; unmatched bases: 3. The CDR3 consists of 13 residues. Germline CDR1 and CDR2: KGHSH and LQKENI. The CDR3 region has the DNA TGTGCCAGCTCACCCTTACAGGGGGATGAGCAGTTCTTC. Protein sequence: CASSPLQGDEQFF.

The rearrangement joins TRBV3-1 (or the pseudogene TRBV3-2) to TRBJ1-5, with D tentatively TRBD1 (5 bases). The CDR3 spans 14 residues. Germline V CDR1 and CDR2: LGHDT, YNNKEL (reference sequence). Trimming pared 4 bases from V and 6 bases from J, leaving 13 bases between. For the CDR3, the DNA is TGTGCCAGCAGCCCTCAGGGACCAGGTCAGCCCCAGCATTTT. Translating it yields CASSPQGPGQPQHF.

The genes are TRBV6-5 and TRBJ1-3; D call uncertain. Looked up from germline, CDR1 is MNHEY and CDR2 is SVGAGI. V was clipped by 7 bases and J by 4 bases, with 14 bases between them. This CDR3 has 14 residues. The CDR3 DNA reads TGTGCCAGCACCAACTCGGGTAGGGGAAACACCATATATTTT. Translation gives CASTNSGRGNTIYF.

The gene calls are TRBV9 and TRBJ1-3; no definite D call. This CDR3 contains 16 residues. Trimming left V 0 bases short and J 4 bases short, with 14 bases between. CDR1 SGDLS and CDR2 YYNGEE come from the germline V gene. In DNA form, the CDR3 reads TGTGCCAGCAGCGTAGCTCTTGTGGCAGCCGGAAACACCATATATTTT. Encoded protein: CASSVALVAAGNTIYF. Supplemented by reference TRBV9 and TRBJ1-3, the full variable domain reads DSGVTQTPKHLITATGQRVTLRCSPRSGDLSVYWYQQSLDQGLQFLIQYYNGEERAKGNILERFSAQQFPDLHSELNLSSLELGDSALYFCASSVALVAAGNTIYFGEGSWLTVV.